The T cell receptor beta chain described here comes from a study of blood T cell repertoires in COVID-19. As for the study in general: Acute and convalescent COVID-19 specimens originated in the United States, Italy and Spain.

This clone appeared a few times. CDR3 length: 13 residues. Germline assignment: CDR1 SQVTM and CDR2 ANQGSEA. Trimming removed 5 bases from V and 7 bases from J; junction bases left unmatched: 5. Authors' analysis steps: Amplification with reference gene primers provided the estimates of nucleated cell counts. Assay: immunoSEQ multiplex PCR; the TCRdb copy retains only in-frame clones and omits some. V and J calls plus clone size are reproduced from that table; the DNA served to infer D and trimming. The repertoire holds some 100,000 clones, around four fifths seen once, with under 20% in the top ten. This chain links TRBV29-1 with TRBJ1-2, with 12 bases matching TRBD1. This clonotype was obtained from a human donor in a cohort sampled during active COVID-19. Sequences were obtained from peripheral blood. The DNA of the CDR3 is TGCAGCGTTCCGGGACAGGGGGCGCTTGGCTACACCTTC. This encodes CSVPGQGALGYTF. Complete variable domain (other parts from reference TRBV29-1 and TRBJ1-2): SAVISQKPSRDICQRGTSLTIQCQVDSQVTMMFWYRQQPGQSLTLIATANQGSEATYESGFVIDKFPISRPNLTFSTLTVSNMSPEDSSIYLCSVPGQGALGYTFGSGTRLTVV.